This TCR beta chain was found in a study of cytomegalovirus exposure and HLA in healthy donors. The study's findings and limits: A few chains tied to CMV proved CMV antigen-specific in vitro. A missense DCLRE1C variant was associated with V- and J-gene trimming of TCR beta chains in a later analysis, and an independent cohort replicated the association. What was likely a sequencing artifact was a cluster of highly shared sequence variants.

Notes on this clone: The target antigen is unknown.

Though nominally healthy at sampling, donors likely had unrecorded immune exposures. Use of 60 Vbeta and 13 Jbeta primers characterized the PCR. The data were produced by immunoSEQ multiplex PCR, yet TCRdb's version contains in-frame clones alone and is incomplete. Here the sample spans about 190,000 clones, more than 75% being singletons. The sequence was collected from a woman aged 45-65 years in good health and CMV-seropositive. The specimen sequenced was PBMCs.

CDR3 in DNA: TGTGCCAGCAGCACGGGACAGGGAAACACTGAAGCTTTCTTT. It encodes CASSTGQGNTEAFF. The chain carries TRBV5-4 and TRBJ1-1; 9 nucleotides align to TRBD1. Germline trimming cut 4 bases from V and 2 bases from J; bases unmatched to any gene: 3. Germline V gene data show CDR1 as SGHNT and CDR2 as YYREEE (reference sequence). CDR3 size: 14 residues.